Included here is one TCR beta chain sequence, with context. The antigen remains undetermined. The sample belongs to a study of graft-versus-host responses after intestinal transplantation. The CDR3 totals 14 residues. J lost 2 bases, V lost 3 bases, and 0 bases had no gene match. Germline CDR1 is SEHNR and CDR2 is FQNEAQ (reference sequence). The assay was immunoSEQ multiplex PCR, and TCRdb's table has in-frame clones only and misses some. The sample records around 100,000 clones, 87% being singletons. This chain links TRBV7-9 with TRBJ2-7, with 11 bases fitting TRBD1. The specimen was unstimulated CD4+ T cells sorted from spleen or lymph node cells, collected before transplant. The origin of this receptor is a human donor who was the organ donor for an intestinal transplant. Written as DNA, the CDR3 is TGTGCCAGCAGCTTGGACAGGGGGCCCTACGAGCAGTACTTC. Translating gives CASSLDRGPYEQYF.